This T cell receptor (beta chain) was sequenced during a study of spatial heterogeneity in lung cancer. CDR3 length: 11 residues. In germline, CDR1 is SGHKS, CDR2 YYEKEE (reference sequence). V lost 2 bases to trimming and J lost 3 bases, with 3 bases between them. Described time point: sample taken at primary tumor resection. Whole RNA obtained from tumor, nontumor lung or frozen PBMC underwent sequencing without sorting. This clonotype is medium-sized by share. MiXCR, applied by TCRdb to the 5' RACE reads, yields one record per CDR3 protein. Among roughly 15,000 distinct CDR3 sequences listed, 7.5% to 10% were seen once.

The source was PBMCs, collected at surgery. The chain couples TRBV5-5 to TRBJ2-7, with D unclear. This clonotype was sampled from a female donor with early-stage non-small cell lung cancer. The CDR3 region is CASSFDYEQYF. In DNA, the CDR3 is TGTGCCAGCAGCTTTGACTACGAGCAGTACTTC.